The sequence of this T cell receptor (beta chain) was determined in a study of T cell responses to AZD1222 COVID-19 vaccine. The study's findings and limits: The study found Spike-specific TCR breadth and depth rose after two AZD1222 doses. Targeting of unmutated variant regions was reportedly seen in nearly half of spike-specific TCRs. Mapped onto spike, vaccine-associated CD4 TCRs spanned it and were dominant at 160-218 and 743-854. The study sampled repertoires only after the peak T cell response.

This table comes from immunoSEQ multiplex PCR, and its TCRdb copy is limited to in-frame clones, with some not included. The sample shows some 170,000 clones, around 90% of them seen only once. About this clone itself: What it binds is unknown.

Deletions cut 5 bases from V and 3 bases from J, with 11 bases between. This CDR3 has 13 residues. CDR1 MDHEN and CDR2 SYDVKM come from the germline V gene. The rearrangement uses TRBV28 and TRBJ2-7; D is perhaps TRBD1 (6 bases). The TCR was taken from an adult who received the MenACWY meningococcal vaccine as a control. The starting material was peripheral blood, obtained 28 days after the second dose of the MenACWY control vaccine. The CDR3: CASSTGHSYEQYF. CDR3 coding DNA: TGTGCCAGCAGTACGGGACATAGCTACGAGCAGTACTTC.